The rows below give T cell receptor beta chains drawn from one sample of a study of control samples from healthy donors and cancer patients. Assay: immunoSEQ multiplex PCR; the TCRdb copy retains only in-frame clones and omits some. The sample gives about 160,000 clones, approximately 96% of which show up once; around 0.92% is in the top ten. The sample consisted of blood. The source of these receptors is a woman in her twenties or thirties in good health. Both conserved end residues are part of each CDR3. The D gene is left open where the match is weak. Not every row has a clone size; where given, it reads once, few, many or a size class.

cdr3_nt cdr3_aa v_call clone_size j_call d_call
TGTGCCAGCAAGGAGGGCACAGTTGAAGCTTTCTTT CASKEGTVEAFF TRBV16 . TRBJ1-1 .
TGCGCCAGCGGAGACAGGGCCTCCTACGAGCAGTACTTC CASGDRASYEQYF TRBV5-1 once TRBJ2-7 TRBD1
TGTGCCGTTCGGACAGGGTACGATAGCAATCAGCCCCAGCATTTT CAVRTGYDSNQPQHF TRBV6-7 once TRBJ1-5 TRBD1
TGTGCCAGCAGCTTAGTGAGTGGGTTTGCGAACACTGAAGCTTTCTTT CASSLVSGFANTEAFF TRBV7-2 . TRBJ1-1 .
TGTGCCAGTAGTTTAGGGACTAGCGACGAGACCCAGTACTTC CASSLGTSDETQYF TRBV19 . TRBJ2-5 TRBD2
TGTGCCAGCAGTGAACGGACAGGGCATAATTCACCCCTCCACTTT CASSERTGHNSPLHF TRBV28 . TRBJ1-6 TRBD1
TGCGCCAGCAGTCGGGACACCGAGGGCTATGGCTACACCTTC CASSRDTEGYGYTF TRBV5-1 . TRBJ1-2 .
TGTGCCATCGGGGCGGCTACGGCCAACGTCCTGACTTTC CAIGAATANVLTF TRBV10-3 . TRBJ2-6 .
TGTGCCAGTAGTATACTAGCCCCTATGATGACTAAGGAGCAGTTCTTC CASSILAPMMTKEQFF TRBV19 . TRBJ2-1 .
TGTGCCAGCAGTTTGGCGGGTCAAACCTACGAGCAGTACTTC CASSLAGQTYEQYF TRBV27 . TRBJ2-7 .
TGTGCCAGCAGCTTATCGAACGGGTACACTGAAGCTTTCTTT CASSLSNGYTEAFF TRBV7-8 once TRBJ1-1 .
TGTGCCAGTAGTAACACACCGACAAACTATGGCTACACCTTC CASSNTPTNYGYTF TRBV19 . TRBJ1-2 .
TGTGCCAGCAGCAAAGGGGGAGAGCAGTACTTC CASSKGGEQYF TRBV11-2 . TRBJ2-7 .
TGTGCCAGTAGCGTAGCGGAGGACGAGCAGTACTTC CASSVAEDEQYF TRBV9 . TRBJ2-7 .